Following are 26 T cell receptor beta chains from one sample sequenced in a study of control samples from healthy donors and cancer patients. The repertoire was sequenced with immunoSEQ multiplex PCR; TCRdb's copy has only in-frame clones and lacks some. The data contain tens of thousands of clones, more than 85% of them singletons. Material for sequencing was PBMCs. The receptor set was obtained from a woman aged 35 to 49 with lung cancer.

The chain recombines TRBV11-2 with TRBJ2-3, with 12 bases aligning to TRBD2. This CDR3 comprises 16 residues. The ends lost 3 bases at V and 3 bases at J; junction bases unmatched: 4. Per the germline V gene, CDR1 is SGHAT and CDR2 is FQNNGV. In DNA form, the CDR3 reads TGTGCCAGCAGCTTTGACGGACTAGCGGGGACAGATACGCAGTATTTT. It is translated as CASSFDGLAGTDTQYF. Filled out from reference TRBV11-2 and TRBJ2-3, the complete variable domain reads EAGVAQSPRYKIIEKRQSVAFWCNPISGHATLYWYQQILGQGPKLLIQFQNNGVVDDSQLPKDRFSAERLKGVDSTLKIQPAKLEDSAVYLCASSFDGLAGTDTQYFGPGTRLTVL.

The V call is TRBV10-3, the J call TRBJ1-6; weak D call: TRBD1 (6 bases). The CDR3 covers 16 residues. Between the trimmed V and J ends, which lost 0 bases and 14 bases, there was a span of 20 bases. Looked up from germline, CDR1 is ENHRY and CDR2 is SYGVKD. Here the CDR3 DNA reads TGTGCCATCAGTGAGTCGTCGGAGCCCGCAGGGGAGACCCTCCACTTT. Translating it yields CAISESSEPAGETLHF.

This sequence joins TRBV4-1 and TRBJ2-3; either TRBD1 or TRBD2 may fit D (5 bases each). Germline V gene data show CDR1 as MGHRA and CDR2 as YSYEKL. The CDR3 sequence is 14 residues long. Trimming took off 5 bases at V and 5 bases at J, with 14 bases between the two ends. CDR3 amino acids: CASSTQSGRDTQYF. The CDR3 DNA sequence: TGCGCCAGCAGCACCCAATCAGGGAGAGATACGCAGTATTTT.

The V call is TRBV10-2, the J call TRBJ1-6; weak D call: TRBD1 (5 bases). Germline CDR1 reads WSHSY; CDR2 reads SAAADI. V was cut by 4 bases and J by 2 bases, with 9 bases left in between. This CDR3 is 15 amino acids long. CDR3 amino acids: CASSAGGTYNSPLHF. CDR3 nucleotide sequence: TGCGCCAGCAGTGCCGGGGGTACCTATAATTCACCCCTCCACTTT.

The V and J genes are TRBV2 and TRBJ2-1, with D possibly matching TRBD2 (6 bases). Germline CDR1 is SNHLY and CDR2 is FYNNEI. Trimming removed 6 bases at V and 12 bases at J, with 18 bases between. The CDR3 consists of 13 residues. The CDR3 loop reads CASRARRGLVQFF. DNA of the CDR3: TGTGCCAGCAGGGCTCGGCGGGGCCTGGTGCAGTTCTTC.

The chain carries TRBV5-8 and TRBJ2-3; the D is unclear. V shed 3 bases and J shed 4 bases, with 18 bases lying between them. The germline V gene has CDR1 SGHTS and CDR2 YDEGEE. The CDR3 covers 16 residues. CDR3 residues: CASSSGTKAPADTQYF. The CDR3 DNA reads TGTGCCAGCAGCTCAGGAACCAAAGCACCCGCAGATACGCAGTATTTT.

The rearrangement links TRBV27 to TRBJ2-3; D possibly corresponds to TRBD1 (6 bases). The CDR3 is 14 residues long. Germline V gene data show CDR1 as MNHEY and CDR2 as SMNVEV (reference sequence). V was trimmed by 5 bases and J by 2 bases, leaving 11 bases between them. The CDR3 region has the DNA TGTGCCAGCAGTCCCACAGGGTACACAGATACGCAGTATTTT. It encodes CASSPTGYTDTQYF.

The genes are TRBV27 and TRBJ1-5; D unclear. Trimming removed 0 bases from V and 6 bases from J, with 6 bases in between. Germline assignment: CDR1 MNHEY and CDR2 SMNVEV (reference sequence). The CDR3 contains 13 residues. The CDR3 nucleotides read TGTGCCAGCAGTTTATCGGGTGGTCAGCCCCAGCATTTT. It yields the protein CASSLSGGQPQHF.

The rearrangement joins TRBV30 to TRBJ2-1; 11 nucleotides line up with TRBD2. Trimming took 5 bases from V and 6 from J; bases not matched to a gene: 3. The CDR3 totals 13 residues. Germline V gene sequence: CDR1 GTSNPN, CDR2 SVGIG (reference sequence). The CDR3 bases are TGTGCCTGGCATAGCGGGGGGGCCAATGAGCAGTTCTTC. Translation: CAWHSGGANEQFF.

The gene calls are TRBV19 and TRBJ1-6, with D hard to call. The CDR3 length is 15 residues. Germline CDR1 LNHDA, CDR2 SQIVND (reference sequence). The V end was cut by 6 bases, the J end by 0 bases, with 9 bases between. The CDR3 loop is CASRRQSSYNSPLHF. CDR3 coding DNA: TGTGCCAGTAGGAGACAAAGCTCCTATAATTCACCCCTCCACTTT.

On this clone itself: The same CDR3 also results from other DNA sequences found in this sample. V usage is TRBV7-2 and J usage is TRBJ2-3; tentatively, D is TRBD1 (6 bases). CDR1 is SGHTA, CDR2 FQGNSA, per germline. V lost 5 bases, J lost 6 bases, and 9 bases lay in between. The CDR3 extends over 12 amino acids. CDR3 loop: CASSLGADTQYF. In DNA, the CDR3 is TGTGCCAGCAGCCTGGGGGCTGATACGCAGTATTTT.

This chain joins TRBV7-2 and TRBJ1-6, with TRBD1 matching over 8 bases. CDR3 length: 15 amino acids. After removal of 5 bases from V and 10 bases from J, the junction contained 10 bases not matched to a gene. Germline V gene lookup returns CDR1 SGHTA and CDR2 FQGNSA. Here the CDR3 DNA reads TGTGCCAGCAGCCAGGGACAGGTTGGGCGGTCACCCCTCCACTTT. Its protein is CASSQGQVGRSPLHF.

The chain carries TRBV27 and TRBJ2-3; D ambiguous. The V gene lost 2 bases and the J gene lost 0 bases, with 6 bases spanning the gap. Germline CDR1 MNHEY, CDR2 SMNVEV (reference sequence). This CDR3 is built from 14 residues. For the CDR3, the DNA is TGTGCCAGCAGTTTAGGTTGGAGCACAGATACGCAGTATTTT. It encodes CASSLGWSTDTQYF.

The chain couples TRBV5-4 to TRBJ2-3; D is undetermined. The CDR3 loop spans 13 amino acids. Germline-derived CDR1 and CDR2 are SGHNT and YYREEE (reference sequence). V was trimmed by 0 bases and J by 3 bases, leaving 5 bases between them. CDR3 protein: CASSLGRTDTQYF. CDR3 sequence (DNA): TGTGCCAGCAGCTTGGGTAGAACAGATACGCAGTATTTT. Full variable domain (rest looked up from reference TRBV5-4 and TRBJ2-3): ETGVTQSPTHLIKTRGQQVTLRCSSQSGHNTVSWYQQALGQGPQFIFQYYREEENGRGNFPPRFSGLQFPNYSSELNVNALELDDSALYLCASSLGRTDTQYFGPGTRLTVL.

The rearrangement joins TRBV30 to TRBJ1-5; the match to TRBD1 covers 8 bases. From germline, CDR1 is GTSNPN and CDR2 SVGIG (reference sequence). V dropped 0 bases and J dropped 5; count of bases not matched to a gene: 0. CDR3 length: 13 amino acids. Here the CDR3 reads CAWSVQGDQPQHF. DNA of the CDR3: TGTGCCTGGAGTGTACAGGGGGATCAGCCCCAGCATTTT.

The V call is TRBV30, the J call TRBJ1-1, with no clear D. Trimming stripped 4 bases from V and 1 base from J, with 10 bases between. Per germline, CDR1 GTSNPN and CDR2 SVGIG (reference sequence). This CDR3 has 13 residues. In DNA form, the CDR3 reads TGTGCCTGGATATCGGGCTGGAACACTGAAGCTTTCTTT. This translates into CAWISGWNTEAFF.

This chain joins TRBV28 and TRBJ1-6; D gene ambiguous. The CDR3 contains 16 residues. Germline V gene data show CDR1 as MDHEN and CDR2 as SYDVKM. The V and J ends lost 3 bases and 1 base respectively, with 10 bases between them. The CDR3 region is CASSLEGFSYNSPLHF. The CDR3 DNA follows: TGTGCCAGCAGTTTGGAAGGGTTTTCCTATAATTCACCCCTCCACTTT.

The V gene is TRBV27, the J gene TRBJ1-6; TRBD1 is a possible D gene (6 bases). This CDR3 has 16 residues. Trimming stripped 3 bases from V and 7 bases from J, with 16 bases between. The germline gives CDR1 MNHEY, CDR2 SMNVEV (reference sequence). The CDR3 region is CASSLNPGQGNSPLHF. The CDR3 nucleotides read TGTGCCAGCAGTTTGAACCCGGGGCAGGGGAATTCACCCCTCCACTTT.

The chain links TRBV9 to TRBJ1-5, with D uncertain. The CDR3 length is 13 residues. The V and J ends lost 4 bases and 5 bases respectively, with 10 bases between them. The germline V gene has CDR1 SGDLS and CDR2 YYNGEE. CDR3 nucleotides: TGTGCCAGCAGCTACGACATTTATCAGCCCCAGCATTTT. Translating gives CASSYDIYQPQHF.

The chain has TRBV29-1 and TRBJ2-7; 7 bases map to TRBD2. Germline CDR1 SQVTM, CDR2 ANQGSEA. The CDR3 spans 16 residues. V was clipped by 0 bases and J by 4 bases; unmatched bases: 12. The chain's CDR3 is CSVEEGGDGPSYEQYF. DNA for the CDR3: TGCAGCGTTGAAGAGGGGGGGGATGGGCCTTCGTACGAGCAGTACTTC.

The V gene is TRBV18, the J gene TRBJ1-2; maybe TRBD1 (5 bases). The CDR3 is 16 residues long. V was pared by 0 bases and J by 0 bases, with 11 bases between. CDR1 is KGHSH, CDR2 LQKENI, per germline. CDR3 nucleotide sequence: TGTGCCAGCTCACCACCGAACCCGGGACCTAACTATGGCTACACCTTC. This codes for CASSPPNPGPNYGYTF.

The rearrangement uses TRBV19 and TRBJ2-3; the D gene is possibly TRBD1 (6 bases). CDR1 is LNHDA and CDR2 is SQIVND in the germline V gene (reference sequence). The length of the CDR3 is 16 residues. V lost 7 bases to trimming and J lost 0 bases, with 17 bases between them. The CDR3 DNA sequence: TGTGCCAGTAAAGGCAGGGGCTCAGTCAGCACAGATACGCAGTATTTT. It codes for CASKGRGSVSTDTQYF. The entire variable domain, with the rest obtained from reference TRBV19 and TRBJ2-3, is as follows: DGGITQSPKYLFRKEGQNVTLSCEQNLNHDAMYWYRQDPGQGLRLIYYSQIVNDFQKGDIAEGYSVSREKKESFPLTVTSAQKNPTAFYLCASKGRGSVSTDTQYFGPGTRLTVL.

V usage is TRBV27 and J usage is TRBJ1-2; TRBD1 might be the D (6 bases). The V and J ends lost 2 bases and 8 bases respectively, with 12 bases between them. From germline, CDR1 is MNHEY and CDR2 SMNVEV (reference sequence). This CDR3 has 13 residues. CDR3: CASSLRRGQGYTF. The CDR3 nucleotides read TGTGCCAGCAGTTTACGCAGGGGACAAGGCTACACCTTC.

This rearrangement joins TRBV19 to TRBJ1-5; no reliable D call. Per the germline V gene, CDR1 is LNHDA and CDR2 is SQIVND (reference sequence). V shed 0 bases and J shed 15 bases, with 12 bases lying between them. The CDR3 is 12 amino acids. The CDR3 nucleotides are TGTGCCAGTAGTATAGATCTGGGATCCTGGCATTTT. Amino acid sequence: CASSIDLGSWHF. Combining the CDR3 with reference TRBV19 and TRBJ1-5 gives the whole variable domain DGGITQSPKYLFRKEGQNVTLSCEQNLNHDAMYWYRQDPGQGLRLIYYSQIVNDFQKGDIAEGYSVSREKKESFPLTVTSAQKNPTAFYLCASSIDLGSWHFGDGTRLSIL.

This sequence joins TRBV25-1 and TRBJ2-1; possibly TRBD1 for D (6 bases). Germline V gene data show CDR1 as MGHDK and CDR2 as SYGVNS. V lost 3 bases, J lost 2 bases, and 11 bases lay in between. The CDR3 runs to 15 residues. In nucleotides, the CDR3 is TGTGCCAGCAGTGAGAAACAGGGCGCCTACAATGAGCAGTTCTTC. Amino acid sequence: CASSEKQGAYNEQFF.

The chain couples TRBV24-1 to TRBJ2-5; 11 nucleotides line up with TRBD2. The germline V gene encodes CDR1 KGHDR and CDR2 SFDVKD. V was clipped by 6 bases and J by 1 base; unmatched bases: 3. CDR3 length: 15 amino acids. In DNA, the CDR3 is TGTGCCACCAGTTTTAGCGGGGGGGCCCAAGAGACCCAGTACTTC. This translates into CATSFSGGAQETQYF.